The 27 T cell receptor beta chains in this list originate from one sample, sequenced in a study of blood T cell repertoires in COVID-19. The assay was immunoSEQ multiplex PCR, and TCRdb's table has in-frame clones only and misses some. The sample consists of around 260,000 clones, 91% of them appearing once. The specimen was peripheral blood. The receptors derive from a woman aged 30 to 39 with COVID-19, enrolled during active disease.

As DNA, the CDR3 is TGTGCCAGCAGCTTAAGGGGGGGGGTGGATCAGCCCCAGCATTTT. Translation gives CASSLRGGVDQPQHF. The V gene is TRBV11-2, the J gene TRBJ1-5, with a tentative D call TRBD1 (6 bases). The CDR3 loop spans 15 amino acids. CDR1 SGHAT and CDR2 FQNNGV come from the germline V gene. V gave up 2 bases and J gave up 5 bases, with 13 bases separating them.

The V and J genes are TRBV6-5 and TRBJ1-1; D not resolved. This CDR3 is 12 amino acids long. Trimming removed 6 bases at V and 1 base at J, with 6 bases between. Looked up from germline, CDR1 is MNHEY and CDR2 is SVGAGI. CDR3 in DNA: TGTGCCAGCAGCCACAGGAACACTGAAGCTTTCTTT. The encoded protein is CASSHRNTEAFF.

For the CDR3, the DNA is TGTGCTAGTGGTTTTGGGGCAGTGAAAGCCTACGAGCAGTACTTC. This codes for CASGFGAVKAYEQYF. V usage is TRBV12-5 and J usage is TRBJ2-7; tentative D call: TRBD1 (5 bases). Germline loops: CDR1 LGHNT, CDR2 FRNRAP. The germline V and J ends were trimmed by 3 bases and 2 bases, with 14 bases remaining between them. This CDR3 comprises 15 residues.

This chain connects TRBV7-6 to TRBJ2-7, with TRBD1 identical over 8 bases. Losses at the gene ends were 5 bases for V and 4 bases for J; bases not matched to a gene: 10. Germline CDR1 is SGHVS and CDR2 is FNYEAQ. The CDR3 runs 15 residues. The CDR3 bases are TGTGCCAGCAGCGCGGGCCGGGACAGGATTTACGAGCAGTACTTC. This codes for CASSAGRDRIYEQYF.

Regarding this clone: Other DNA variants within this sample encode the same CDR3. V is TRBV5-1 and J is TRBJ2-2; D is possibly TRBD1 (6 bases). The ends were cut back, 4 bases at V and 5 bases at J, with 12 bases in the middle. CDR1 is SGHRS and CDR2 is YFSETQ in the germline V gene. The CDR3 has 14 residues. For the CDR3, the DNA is TGCGCCAGCAGCCCCGGGCAGGGGACCGGGGAGCTGTTTTTT. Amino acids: CASSPGQGTGELFF.

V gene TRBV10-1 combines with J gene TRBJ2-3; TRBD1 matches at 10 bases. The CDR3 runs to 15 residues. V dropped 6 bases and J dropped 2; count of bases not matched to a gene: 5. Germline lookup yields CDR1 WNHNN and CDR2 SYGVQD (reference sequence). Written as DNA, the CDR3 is TGCGCCAGCAGCTCCGGGACAGGGGACACAGATACGCAGTATTTT. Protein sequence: CASSSGTGDTDTQYF.

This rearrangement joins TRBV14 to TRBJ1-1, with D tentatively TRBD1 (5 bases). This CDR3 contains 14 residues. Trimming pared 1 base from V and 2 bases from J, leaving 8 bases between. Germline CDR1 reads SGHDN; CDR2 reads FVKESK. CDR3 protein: CASSQGQLNTEAFF. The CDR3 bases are TGTGCCAGCAGCCAAGGACAGCTTAACACTGAAGCTTTCTTT. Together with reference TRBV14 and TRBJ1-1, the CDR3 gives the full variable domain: EAGVTQFPSHSVIEKGQTVTLRCDPISGHDNLYWYRRVMGKEIKFLLHFVKESKQDESGMPNNRFLAERTGGTYSTLKVQPAELEDSGVYFCASSQGQLNTEAFFGQGTRLTVV.

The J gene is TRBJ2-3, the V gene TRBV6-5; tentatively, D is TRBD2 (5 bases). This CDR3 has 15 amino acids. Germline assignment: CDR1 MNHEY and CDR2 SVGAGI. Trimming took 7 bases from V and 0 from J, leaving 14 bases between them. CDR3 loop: CASIYFEGSTDTQYF. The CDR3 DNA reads TGTGCCAGCATCTATTTCGAGGGAAGCACAGATACGCAGTATTTT.

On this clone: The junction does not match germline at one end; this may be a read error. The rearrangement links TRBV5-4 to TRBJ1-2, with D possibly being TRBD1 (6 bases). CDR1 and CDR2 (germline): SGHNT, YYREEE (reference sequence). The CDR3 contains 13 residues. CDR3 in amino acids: CASSLDSPYGYTF. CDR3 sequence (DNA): TGTGCCAGCAGTTTGGACAGCCCCTATGGCTACACCTTC. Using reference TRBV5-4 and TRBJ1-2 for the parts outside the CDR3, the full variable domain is ETGVTQSPTHLIKTRGQQVTLRCSSQSGHNTVSWYQQALGQGPQFIFQYYREEENGRGNFPPRFSGLQFPNYSSELNVNALELDDSALYLCASSLDSPYGYTFGSGTRLTVV.

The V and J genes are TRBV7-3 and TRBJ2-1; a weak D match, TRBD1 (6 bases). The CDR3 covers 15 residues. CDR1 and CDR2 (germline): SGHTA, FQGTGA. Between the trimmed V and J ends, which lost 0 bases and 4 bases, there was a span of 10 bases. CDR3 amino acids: CASSLTGQGYNEQFF. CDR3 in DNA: TGTGCCAGCAGCTTAACAGGGCAGGGGTACAATGAGCAGTTCTTC.

This chain's CDR3 is CASSERRAGVGLYEQYF. CDR3 DNA sequence: TGTGCCAGCAGTGAACGTCGAGCGGGAGTAGGGCTCTACGAGCAGTACTTC. The V gene is TRBV6-1, the J gene TRBJ2-7; 8 bases are a match to TRBD2. The CDR3 sequence is 17 residues long. V was pared by 2 bases and J by 3 bases, with 12 bases of the junction left unmatched. Germline V gives CDR1 MNHNS, CDR2 SASEGT.

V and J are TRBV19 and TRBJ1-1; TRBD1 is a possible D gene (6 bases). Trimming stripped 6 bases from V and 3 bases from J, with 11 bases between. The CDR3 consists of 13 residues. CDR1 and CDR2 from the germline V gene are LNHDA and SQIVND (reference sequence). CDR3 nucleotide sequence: TGTGCCAGTAGCCCCAGGGGTGACACTGAAGCTTTCTTT. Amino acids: CASSPRGDTEAFF.

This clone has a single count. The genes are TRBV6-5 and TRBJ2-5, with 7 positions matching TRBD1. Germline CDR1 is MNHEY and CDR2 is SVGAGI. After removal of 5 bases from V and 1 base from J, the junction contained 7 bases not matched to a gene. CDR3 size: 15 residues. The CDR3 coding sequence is TGTGCCAGCAGTCCCACCGGGACAGTCCAAGAGACCCAGTACTTC. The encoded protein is CASSPTGTVQETQYF.

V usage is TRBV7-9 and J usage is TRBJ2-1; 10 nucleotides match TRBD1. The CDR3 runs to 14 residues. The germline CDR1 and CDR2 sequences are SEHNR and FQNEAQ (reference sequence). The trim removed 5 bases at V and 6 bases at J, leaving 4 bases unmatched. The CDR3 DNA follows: TGTGCCAGCAGCCAGACAGGGGGCCTCAATGAGCAGTTCTTC. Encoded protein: CASSQTGGLNEQFF. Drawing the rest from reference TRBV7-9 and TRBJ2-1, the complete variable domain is DTGVSQNPRHKITKRGQNVTFRCDPISEHNRLYWYRQTLGQGPEFLTYFQNEAQLEKSRLLSDRFSAERPKGSFSTLEIQRTEQGDSAMYLCASSQTGGLNEQFFGPGTRLTVL.

The CDR3 bases are TGTGCCAGCACCCCCGGACGGGCTAGCGGGACCAGCCAGCGCTACGAGCAGTACTTC. Protein sequence: CASTPGRASGTSQRYEQYF. The V and J genes are TRBV28 and TRBJ2-7, with TRBD2 matching 9 bases. This CDR3 is 19 amino acids long. V was pared by 7 bases and J by 3 bases, with 22 bases of the junction left unmatched. Looked up from germline, CDR1 is MDHEN and CDR2 is SYDVKM.

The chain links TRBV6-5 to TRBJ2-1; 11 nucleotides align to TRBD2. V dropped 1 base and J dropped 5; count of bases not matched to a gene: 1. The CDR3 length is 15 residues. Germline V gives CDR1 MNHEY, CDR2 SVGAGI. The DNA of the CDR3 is TGTGCCAGCAGTTACTGGACTAGCGGGCACAATGAGCAGTTCTTC. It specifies CASSYWTSGHNEQFF.

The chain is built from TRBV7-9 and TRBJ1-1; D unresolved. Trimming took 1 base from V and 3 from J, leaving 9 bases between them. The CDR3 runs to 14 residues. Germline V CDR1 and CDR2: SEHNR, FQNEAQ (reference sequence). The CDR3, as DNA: TGTGCCAGCAGCTTAGGCCAGGCCTACACTGAAGCTTTCTTT. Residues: CASSLGQAYTEAFF.

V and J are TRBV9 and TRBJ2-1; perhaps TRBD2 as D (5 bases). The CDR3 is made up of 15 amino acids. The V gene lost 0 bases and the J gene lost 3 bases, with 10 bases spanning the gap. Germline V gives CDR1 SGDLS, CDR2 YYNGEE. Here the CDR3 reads CASSVDPGSYNEQFF. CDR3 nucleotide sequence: TGTGCCAGCAGCGTAGACCCGGGAAGCTACAATGAGCAGTTCTTC. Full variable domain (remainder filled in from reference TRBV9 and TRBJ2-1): DSGVTQTPKHLITATGQRVTLRCSPRSGDLSVYWYQQSLDQGLQFLIQYYNGEERAKGNILERFSAQQFPDLHSELNLSSLELGDSALYFCASSVDPGSYNEQFFGPGTRLTVL.

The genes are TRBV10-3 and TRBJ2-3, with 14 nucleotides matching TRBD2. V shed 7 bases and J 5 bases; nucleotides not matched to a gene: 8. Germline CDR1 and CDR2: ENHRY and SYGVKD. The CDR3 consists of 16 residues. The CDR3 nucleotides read TGTGCCATCAACCCCGGGACTAGCGGGAGAATAGATACGCAGTATTTT. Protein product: CAINPGTSGRIDTQYF.

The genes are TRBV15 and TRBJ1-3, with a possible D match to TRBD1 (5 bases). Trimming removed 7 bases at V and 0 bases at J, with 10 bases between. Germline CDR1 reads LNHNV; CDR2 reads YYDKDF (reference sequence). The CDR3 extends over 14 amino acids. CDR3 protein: CATTDSYSGNTIYF. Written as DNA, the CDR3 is TGTGCCACCACTGACAGCTACTCTGGAAACACCATATATTTT. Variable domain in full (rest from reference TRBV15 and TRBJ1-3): DAMVIQNPRYQVTQFGKPVTLSCSQTLNHNVMYWYQQKSSQAPKLLFHYYDKDFNNEADTPDNFQSRRPNTSFCFLDIRSPGLGDTAMYLCATTDSYSGNTIYFGEGSWLTVV.

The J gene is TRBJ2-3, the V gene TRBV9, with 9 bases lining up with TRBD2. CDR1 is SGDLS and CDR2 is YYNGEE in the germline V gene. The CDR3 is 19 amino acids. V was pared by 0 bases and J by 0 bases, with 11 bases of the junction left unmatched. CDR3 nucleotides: TGTGCCAGCAGCGTAGAGGGAGCGGGAGGACCCCTTAGCACAGATACGCAGTATTTT. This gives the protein CASSVEGAGGPLSTDTQYF.

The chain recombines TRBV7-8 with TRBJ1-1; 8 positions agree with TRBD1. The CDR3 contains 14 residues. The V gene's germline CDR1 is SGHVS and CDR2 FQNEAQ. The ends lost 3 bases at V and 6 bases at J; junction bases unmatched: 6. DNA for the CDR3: TGTGCCAGCAGCTTTGCAGGGGGCGGAGCTGAAGCTTTCTTT. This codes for CASSFAGGGAEAFF.

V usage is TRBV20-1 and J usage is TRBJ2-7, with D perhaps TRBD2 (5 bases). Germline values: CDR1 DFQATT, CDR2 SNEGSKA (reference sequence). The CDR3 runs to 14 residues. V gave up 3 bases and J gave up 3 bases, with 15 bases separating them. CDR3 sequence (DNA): TGCAGTGCTAGTTCGTCCGGGGATAACTACGAGCAGTACTTC. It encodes CSASSSGDNYEQYF.

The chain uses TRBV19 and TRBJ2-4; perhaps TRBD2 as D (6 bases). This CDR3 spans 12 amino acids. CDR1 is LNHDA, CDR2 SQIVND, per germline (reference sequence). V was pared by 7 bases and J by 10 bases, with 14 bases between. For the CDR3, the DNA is TGTGCCAGTATTGGGGACTCTGCGATTCAGTACTTC. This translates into CASIGDSAIQYF.

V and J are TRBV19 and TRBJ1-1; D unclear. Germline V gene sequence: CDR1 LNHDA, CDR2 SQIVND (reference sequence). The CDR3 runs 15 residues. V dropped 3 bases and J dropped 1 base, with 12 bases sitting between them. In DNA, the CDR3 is TGTGCCAGTAGTATCCCGGACTCGTGGAACACTGAAGCTTTCTTT. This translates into CASSIPDSWNTEAFF.

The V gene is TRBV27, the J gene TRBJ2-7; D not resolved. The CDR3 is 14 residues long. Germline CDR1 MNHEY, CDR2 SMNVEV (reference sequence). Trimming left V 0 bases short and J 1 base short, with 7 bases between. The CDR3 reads CASSLSSQSYEQYF. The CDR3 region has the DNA TGTGCCAGCAGTTTATCGTCCCAGTCCTACGAGCAGTACTTC.

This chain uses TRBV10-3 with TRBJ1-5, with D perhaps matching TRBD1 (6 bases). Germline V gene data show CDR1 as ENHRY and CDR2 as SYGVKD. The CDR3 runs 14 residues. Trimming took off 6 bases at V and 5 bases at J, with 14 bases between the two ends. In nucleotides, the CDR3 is TGTGCCATCAGCTCAGGGGAAAGGGATCAGCCCCAGCATTTT. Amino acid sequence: CAISSGERDQPQHF.